The clone carrying this TCR beta chain came up many times. No antigen is known for it. The data belong to a study of T cells after yellow fever vaccination. Study-level information: Low-cell-number fractions were prepared with SMART-Seq v4 Ultra Low Input.

Study-level findings and limits: There was a possibility that FACS-sorted repertoires contained abundant clonotypes contaminating from the bulk population. It was the secondary response that reached its peak faster, day 5 versus 15, but it was weaker. Post-booster samples contained most primary-vaccination clones (just under 98% CD4, around 90% CD8).

The ends were cut back, 1 base at V and 3 bases at J, with 7 bases in the middle. Germline CDR1 SGHVS, CDR2 FNYEAQ. This CDR3 is 13 amino acids long. Each CDR3 protein gets one entry after TCRdb re-called the 5' RACE reads with MiXCR. This sample has about 63,000 distinct CDR3 sequences; roughly 7.4% occur once, and the top ten carry about 38%. Material: CD8+ T cells sorted from PBMCs, obtained 15 days after the yellow fever booster vaccination. This sequence originates from a man aged 25 to 40 who received the YFV17D yellow fever vaccine. V usage is TRBV7-6 and J usage is TRBJ2-7; no clear D gene. CDR3 sequence (DNA): TGTGCCAGCAGCTTAGTTGGTTTCTACGAGCAGTACTTC. Translated, it gives CASSLVGFYEQYF.